This T cell receptor beta chain was captured by sequencing in a study of T-cell memory formation after mild COVID-19 (dated by TCRdb to the early 2020s). Study-level background: TCR sequence clusters from the two donors were found to be largely donor specific. The cohort was made up of two young adult volunteers, one female and one male, who were previously healthy. In two donors, T-cell clones that expanded and contracted after mild COVID-19 were followed by sequencing TCRalpha and TCRbeta repertoires longitudinally.

Instrument on record: Illumina NovaSeq 6000. cDNA libraries for TCRalpha and TCRbeta were prepared by 5'RACE using constant-segment primers, with sample barcodes and unique molecular identifiers added. RNA was extracted from every sample with Trizol reagent. Amplification of the libraries took two PCR steps, and the second step added a second sample barcode plus Illumina TruSeq adapters. Sequencing of libraries was performed on an Illumina NovaSeq with 2 x 150 bp paired-end reads. Processing in the source paper ran as follows. Demultiplexing of reads and collapsing into UMI-guided consensus sequences were performed with migec v1.2.7. Using mixcr v2.1.11, the UMI consensuses were aligned to TRA and TRB V and J templates and assembled into clonotypes. A clonotype was counted as expanded or contracted only when both edgeR and NoisET called the clonotype significant, with the noise models trained on biological replicates. For edgeR calls, the cutoffs were a false discovery rate-adjusted p below 0.01 and a log2 fold-change threshold of 1. As an exploratory analysis of dynamics, PCA with hierarchical clustering was applied to max-normalized trajectories of the 1000 most abundant clonotypes. Each responding clone was given a CD4 or CD8 phenotype based on the CD4+ and CD8+ repertoires, which had been sequenced separately. TCRdb reran the public reads through fastp at Q25 and MiXCR, keeping productive beta chains. Every entry covers one CDR3 protein and lists the most common genes and DNA from its rows. The V and J calls come from TCRdb's annotation, not from the publication. The sample table contains about 610,000 distinct CDR3 sequences; only one count was recorded for approximately 15% of them. The top ten hold roughly 8.2% of the sample.

What the authors observed across the whole study: Balanced CD4/CD8 phenotypes were observed for clones contracting from day 15 to 85, whereas a bias towards CD4+ was observed for a second wave of clones expanding from day 15 to 37. Whether the second-wave clones peaking on day 37 were SARS-CoV-2 specific was not confirmed. The study covered only two mild cases, and larger cohorts including severe cases with pre-infection samples were considered necessary. Some responding clones were detected in pre-infection memory, which suggested that pre-existing cross-reactive memory T cells had joined the SARS-CoV-2 response. Contracting CD4+ clones were found mainly in CM and EM memory subsets, while CD8+ clones were enriched in EMRA.

There are a few counts of this clonotype. The antigen this receptor binds is unknown. No per-base quality is available; no much larger clone lies one base away. PBMCs were isolated by Ficoll-Paque density gradient centrifugation. The CDR3, cysteine through phenylalanine, is 13 amino acids long. The read is trimmed to its CDR3 DNA, 39 bases read in frame from base 1. V lost 4 bases and J lost 8 bases, and the count of bases not matched to a germline gene is 8. CDR1 and CDR2 are read off the germline V gene as SGDLS and YYNGEE. The sequence is built from TRBV9 and TRBJ1-2, and 7 bases in between align with TRBD1. Sequenced input: PBMCs or a T cell subset sorted from them (not recorded which). This TCR was recovered from an adult woman who had mild COVID-19 (a few samples of this study predate the infection). The sample titles of this study are shuffled in the database, so cell type and time point are left out; the donor was told from shared clones. The bases read TGTGCCAGCAGCCTATCGACAGGGTTGGGCTACACCTTC. This gives the protein CASSLSTGLGYTF.